The sequence of this T cell receptor (beta chain) was determined in a study of T cells in Graves' hyperthyroidism and ophthalmopathy. Germline V CDR1 and CDR2: SGHTA, FQGNSA. The V and J ends lost 2 bases and 5 bases, in that order; junction bases with no gene match: 3. This CDR3 spans 16 amino acids. RNA transcripts served as the template for amplifying TCR beta CDR3 regions. During a first-round RT-PCR of the TCR CDR3, the HTBI primer set was used. TCRdb passed the multiplex PCR reads through MiXCR, listing each CDR3 protein once. The table lists 250,000 or so distinct CDR3 sequences, 15% of them singletons.

The sequenced sample was blood. The TCR originated in a woman aged 45-65 years with Graves' hyperthyroidism that later progressed to Graves' ophthalmopathy. The chain recombines TRBV7-2 with TRBJ2-3, with 14 nucleotides matching TRBD2. CDR3 coding DNA: TGTGCCAGCAGCTTACGACTAGCGGGAGGGGAAGATACGCAGTATTTT. This encodes CASSLRLAGGEDTQYF.